This record covers a single TCR beta chain. The antigen is not known. One end of the junction does not line up with germline, which may come from a read error. Only in-frame clones appear in the TCRdb table, and some are missing; sequencing was by immunoSEQ multiplex PCR. The sample lists fewer than 200,000 clones, 85% to 90% occurring once. The sample belongs to a study of T cell responses to AZD1222 COVID-19 vaccine. Overall study: The study pooled second doses at about 4 or about 12 weeks.

Germline V gene data show CDR1 as MNHEY and CDR2 as SVGEGT. This CDR3 comprises 15 residues. Overall study findings and caveats: Distributed over spike, vaccine-associated CD4 TCRs predominated at 160-218 and 743-854. Mostly white British, mostly female donors; authors suggested clonal diversity may be underestimated.

The receptor's source is an adult in good health. This chain uses TRBV6-2 or TRBV6-3 with TRBJ1-4; no reliable D call. Sequenced here: peripheral blood, sampled on day 0 of AZD1222 vaccination. The CDR3 is CASSYSPNTNEKLFF. The CDR3 DNA is TGTGCCAGCAGCTACTCGCCAAACACTAATGAAAAACTGTTTTTT.